The TCR beta chain described here comes from a study of siplizumab effects on memory and regulatory T cells. Study results and caveats: Treatment with siplizumab left mappable alloreactive CD4+ clones averaging around 69% Treg-derived, compared with over 25% in controls. Proliferating Tregs from siplizumab cultures lacked functional confirmation of suppression. Of the alloreactive clones, only a minor fraction mapped to unstimulated subsets.

The protocol was immunoSEQ multiplex PCR, while the TCRdb copy is restricted to in-frame clones and leaves out a portion. Counted here are 100,000 or so clones, 91% occurring once; the ten biggest clones make up around 2.6%. About this clone: Its antigen is still unknown.

CDR3 length equals 15 residues. Germline V gene data show CDR1 as SGHVS and CDR2 as FQNEAQ. V shed 3 bases, J shed 2 bases, and the junction held 3 bases outside the gene matches. Source material: CD4+ T cells sorted from blood. The source of this sequence is a human donor in good health. Some clones in this sample may be carry-over from other donors' samples. The chain employs TRBV7-8 and TRBJ2-2, with 7 bases aligning to TRBD2. The CDR3 here is CASSFSGTNTGELFF. The CDR3 bases are TGTGCCAGCAGCTTCAGCGGGACCAACACCGGGGAGCTGTTTTTT.